This T cell receptor (beta chain) is drawn from a study of CD8 T cells in Susac syndrome. About the research overall: Among the Susac syndrome patients sequenced, about 6 had active disease and roughly 8 were in remission. Regarding the study as a whole: In total CD8+ repertoires, roughly 15 Susac-specific public clones were found, and four to six in CD8+ TEMRA repertoires. The authors acknowledged that the study's TCR sequencing and HLA analysis involved relatively few individuals.

RNA amounts of about 0.5 to 1 ug underwent reverse transcription with random hexamers. TCRdb passed the immunoSEQ multiplex PCR reads through MiXCR, listing each CDR3 protein once. The sample carries more than 95,000 distinct CDR3 sequences, around 94% recorded once. Sequencing targeted TCR beta in blood CD8+ and CD4+ T cells. On this clonotype itself: What it recognizes is unknown.

The CDR3 extends over 15 amino acids. The germline V gene encodes CDR1 SEHNR and CDR2 FQNEAQ (reference sequence). V lost 5 bases and J 3 bases, leaving 16 bases between the germline ends. The rearrangement uses TRBV7-9 and TRBJ1-1, with D unresolved. Sample: CD8+ T cells from PBMCs. The receptor was derived from a human donor with Susac syndrome. In nucleotides, the CDR3 is TGTGCCAGCAGCCTTTCCACCGGACCATACACTGAAGCTTTCTTT. Protein: CASSLSTGPYTEAFF.